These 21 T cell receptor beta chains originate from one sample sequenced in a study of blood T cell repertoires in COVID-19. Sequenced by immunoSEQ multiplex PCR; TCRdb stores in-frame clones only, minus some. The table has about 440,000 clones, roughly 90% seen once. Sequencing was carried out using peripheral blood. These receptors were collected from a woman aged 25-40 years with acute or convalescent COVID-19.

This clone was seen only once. CDR3 loop: CATRTGRSGNTIYF. In DNA form, the CDR3 reads TGTGCCACCCGGACAGGTCGCTCTGGAAACACCATATATTTT. The chain links TRBV6-5 to TRBJ1-3; 7 nucleotides match TRBD1. V was clipped by 10 bases and J by 0 bases; unmatched bases: 6. The V gene's germline CDR1 is MNHEY and CDR2 SVGAGI. The CDR3 is 14 amino acids.

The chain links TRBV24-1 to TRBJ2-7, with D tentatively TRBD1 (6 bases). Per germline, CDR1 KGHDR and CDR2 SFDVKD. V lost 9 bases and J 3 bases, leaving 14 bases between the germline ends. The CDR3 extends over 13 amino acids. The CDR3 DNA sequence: TGTGCCACCGCGAGAGGGGGAAACTACGAGCAGTACTTC. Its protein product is CATARGGNYEQYF.

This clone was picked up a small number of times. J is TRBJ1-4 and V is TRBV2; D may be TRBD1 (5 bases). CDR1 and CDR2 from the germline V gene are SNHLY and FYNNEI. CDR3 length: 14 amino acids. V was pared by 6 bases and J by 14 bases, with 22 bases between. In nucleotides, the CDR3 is TGTGCCAGCAGAGCTGCTGGGGCGACCCCCGGGCTGTTTTTT. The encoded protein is CASRAAGATPGLFF.

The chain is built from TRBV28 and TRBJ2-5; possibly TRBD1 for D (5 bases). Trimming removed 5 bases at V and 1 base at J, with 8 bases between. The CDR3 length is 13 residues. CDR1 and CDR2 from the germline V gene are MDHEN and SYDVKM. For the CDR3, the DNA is TGTGCCAGCAGTGACAGTCTCCAAGAGACCCAGTACTTC. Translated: CASSDSLQETQYF. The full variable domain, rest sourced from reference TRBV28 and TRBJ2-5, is DVKVTQSSRYLVKRTGEKVFLECVQDMDHENMFWYRQDPGLGLRLIYFSYDVKMKEKGDIPEGYSVSREKKERFSLILESASTNQTSMYLCASSDSLQETQYFGPGTRLLVL.

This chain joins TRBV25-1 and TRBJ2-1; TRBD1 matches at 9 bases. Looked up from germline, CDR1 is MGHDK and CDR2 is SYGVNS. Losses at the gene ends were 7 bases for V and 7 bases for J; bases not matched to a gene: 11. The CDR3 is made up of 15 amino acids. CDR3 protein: CASKEGTGIGNEQFF. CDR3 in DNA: TGTGCCAGCAAGGAGGGGACAGGGATTGGAAATGAGCAGTTCTTC.

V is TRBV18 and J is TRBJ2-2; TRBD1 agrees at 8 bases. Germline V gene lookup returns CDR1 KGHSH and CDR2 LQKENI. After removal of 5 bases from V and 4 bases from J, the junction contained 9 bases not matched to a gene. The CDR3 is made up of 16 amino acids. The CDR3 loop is CASSITQGAGTGELFF. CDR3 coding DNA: TGTGCCAGCTCAATCACCCAGGGGGCTGGCACCGGGGAGCTGTTTTTT.

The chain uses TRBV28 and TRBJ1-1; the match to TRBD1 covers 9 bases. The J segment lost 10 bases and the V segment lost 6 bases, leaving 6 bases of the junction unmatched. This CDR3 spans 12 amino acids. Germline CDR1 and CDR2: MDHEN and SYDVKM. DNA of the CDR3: TGTGCCAGCAGCCTAAGGGACAGGGTAGCTTTCTTT. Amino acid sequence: CASSLRDRVAFF.

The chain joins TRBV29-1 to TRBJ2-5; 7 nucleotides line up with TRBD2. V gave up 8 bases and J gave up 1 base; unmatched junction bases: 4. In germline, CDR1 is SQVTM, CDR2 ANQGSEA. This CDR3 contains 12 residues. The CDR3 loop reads CSSRGGQETQYF. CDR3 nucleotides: TGCAGCTCCCGCGGGGGCCAAGAGACCCAGTACTTC. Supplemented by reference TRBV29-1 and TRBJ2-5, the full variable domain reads SAVISQKPSRDICQRGTSLTIQCQVDSQVTMMFWYRQQPGQSLTLIATANQGSEATYESGFVIDKFPISRPNLTFSTLTVSNMSPEDSSIYLCSSRGGQETQYFGPGTRLLVL.

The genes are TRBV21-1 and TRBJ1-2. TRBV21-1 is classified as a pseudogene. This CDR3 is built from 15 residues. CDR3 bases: TGTGCCAGCTACTCACTGAGCGGGGATGGGTATGGCTACACCTTC. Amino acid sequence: CASYSLSGDGYGYTF.

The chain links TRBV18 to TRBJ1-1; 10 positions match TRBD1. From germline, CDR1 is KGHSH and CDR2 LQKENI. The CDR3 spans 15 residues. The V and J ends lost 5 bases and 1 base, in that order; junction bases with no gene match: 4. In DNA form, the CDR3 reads TGTGCCAGCTCATTGGGACAGGGGAAGAACACTGAAGCTTTCTTT. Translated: CASSLGQGKNTEAFF.

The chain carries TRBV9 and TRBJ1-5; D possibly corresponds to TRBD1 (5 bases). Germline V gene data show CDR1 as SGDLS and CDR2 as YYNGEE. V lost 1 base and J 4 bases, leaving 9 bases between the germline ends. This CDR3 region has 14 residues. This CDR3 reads CASSVSSGNQPQHF. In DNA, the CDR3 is TGTGCCAGCAGCGTATCGTCAGGGAATCAGCCCCAGCATTTT.

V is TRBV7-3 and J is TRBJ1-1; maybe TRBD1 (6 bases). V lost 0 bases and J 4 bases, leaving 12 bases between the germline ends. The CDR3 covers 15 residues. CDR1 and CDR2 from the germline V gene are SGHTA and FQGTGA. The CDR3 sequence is CASSLTNSGATEAFF. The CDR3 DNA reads TGTGCCAGCAGCTTAACGAATTCAGGGGCCACTGAAGCTTTCTTT. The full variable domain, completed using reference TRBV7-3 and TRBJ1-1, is GAGVSQTPSNKVTEKGKYVELRCDPISGHTALYWYRQSLGQGPEFLIYFQGTGAADDSGLPNDRFFAVRPEGSVSTLKIQRTERGDSAVYLCASSLTNSGATEAFFGQGTRLTVV.

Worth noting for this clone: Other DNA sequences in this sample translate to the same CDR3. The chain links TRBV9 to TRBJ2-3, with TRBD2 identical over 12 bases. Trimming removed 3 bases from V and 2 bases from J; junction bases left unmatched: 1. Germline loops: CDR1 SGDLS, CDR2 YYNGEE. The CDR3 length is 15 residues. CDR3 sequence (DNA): TGTGCCAGCAGCGGGACTAGCGGGAACACAGATACGCAGTATTTT. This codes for CASSGTSGNTDTQYF.

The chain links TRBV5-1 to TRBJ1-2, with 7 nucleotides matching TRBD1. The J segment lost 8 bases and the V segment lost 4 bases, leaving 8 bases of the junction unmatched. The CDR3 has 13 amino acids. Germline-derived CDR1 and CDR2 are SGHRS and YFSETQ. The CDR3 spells CASSAVRQGGYTF. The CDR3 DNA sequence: TGCGCCAGCAGCGCGGTACGACAGGGCGGCTACACCTTC.

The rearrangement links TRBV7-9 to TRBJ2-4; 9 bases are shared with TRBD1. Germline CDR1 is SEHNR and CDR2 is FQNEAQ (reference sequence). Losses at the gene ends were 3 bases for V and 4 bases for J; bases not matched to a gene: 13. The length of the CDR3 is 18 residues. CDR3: CASSFTVTGTGLKNIQYF. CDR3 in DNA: TGTGCCAGCAGCTTTACGGTTACCGGGACAGGGCTTAAAAACATTCAGTACTTC.

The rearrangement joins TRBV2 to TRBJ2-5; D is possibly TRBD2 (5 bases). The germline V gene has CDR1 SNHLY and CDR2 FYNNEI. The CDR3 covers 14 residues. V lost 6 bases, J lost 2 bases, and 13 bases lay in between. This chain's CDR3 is CASRFGEQQETQYF. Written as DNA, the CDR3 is TGTGCCAGCAGATTCGGGGAGCAACAAGAGACCCAGTACTTC.

In nucleotides, the CDR3 is TGTGCCAGCAGCGTAGCCTCGCGGGGGGGCACAGATACGCAGTATTTT. This encodes CASSVASRGGTDTQYF. The J gene is TRBJ2-3, the V gene TRBV9; 8 nucleotides agree with TRBD2. J gave up 1 base and V 0 bases, and 4 bases lay outside the gene matches. CDR1 and CDR2 (germline): SGDLS, YYNGEE. The CDR3 runs 16 residues.

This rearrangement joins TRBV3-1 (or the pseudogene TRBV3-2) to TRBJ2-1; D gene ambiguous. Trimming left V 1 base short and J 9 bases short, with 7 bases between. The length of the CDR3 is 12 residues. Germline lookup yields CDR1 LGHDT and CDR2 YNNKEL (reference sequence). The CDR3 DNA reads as TGTGCCAGCAGCCAAGGGTGGAGTGAGCAGTTCTTC. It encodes CASSQGWSEQFF.

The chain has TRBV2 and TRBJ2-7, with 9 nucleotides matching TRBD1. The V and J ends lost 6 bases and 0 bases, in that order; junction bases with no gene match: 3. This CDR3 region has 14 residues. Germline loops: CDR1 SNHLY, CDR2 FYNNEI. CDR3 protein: CASRKQGASYEQYF. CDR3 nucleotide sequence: TGTGCCAGCAGAAAACAGGGGGCCTCCTACGAGCAGTACTTC.

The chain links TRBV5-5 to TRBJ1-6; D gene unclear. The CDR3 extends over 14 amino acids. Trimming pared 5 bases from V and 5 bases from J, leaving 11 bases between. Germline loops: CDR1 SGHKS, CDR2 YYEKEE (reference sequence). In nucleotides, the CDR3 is TGTGCCAGCAGTTTCGGGAGTAATAATTCACCCCTCCACTTT. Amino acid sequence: CASSFGSNNSPLHF.

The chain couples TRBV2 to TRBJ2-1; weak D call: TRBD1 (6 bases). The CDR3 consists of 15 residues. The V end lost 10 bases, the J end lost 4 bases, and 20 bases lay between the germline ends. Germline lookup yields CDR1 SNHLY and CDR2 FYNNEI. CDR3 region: CATRQTGLSYNEQFF. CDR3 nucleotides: TGTGCCACTCGCCAAACAGGGCTCTCGTACAATGAGCAGTTCTTC.